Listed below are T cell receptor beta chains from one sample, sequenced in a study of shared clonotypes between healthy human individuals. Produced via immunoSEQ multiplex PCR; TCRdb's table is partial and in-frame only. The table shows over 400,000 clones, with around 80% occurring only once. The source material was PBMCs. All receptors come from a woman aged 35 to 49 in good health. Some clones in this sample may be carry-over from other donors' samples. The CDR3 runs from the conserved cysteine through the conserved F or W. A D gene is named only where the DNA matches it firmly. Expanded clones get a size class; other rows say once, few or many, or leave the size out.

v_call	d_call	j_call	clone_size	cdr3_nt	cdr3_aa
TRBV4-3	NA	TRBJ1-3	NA	TGCGCCAGCAGCCAAGACGCGATATCCTCTGGAAACACCATATATTTT	CASSQDAISSGNTIYF
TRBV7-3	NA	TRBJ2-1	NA	TGTGCCAGCAGCTCCCAGGTGGGCAATGAGCAGTTCTTC	CASSSQVGNEQFF
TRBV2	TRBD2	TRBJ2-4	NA	TGTGCCAGCACCGGGACTAGCGGGACGGACATTCAGTACTTC	CASTGTSGTDIQYF
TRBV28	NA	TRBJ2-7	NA	TGTGCCGGGCTGGGGGGCGTGCGACCCTACGAGCAGTACTTC	CAGLGGVRPYEQYF
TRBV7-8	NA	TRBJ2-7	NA	TGTGCCAGCAGCCTCCGGGACGGGATATACGAGCAGTACTTC	CASSLRDGIYEQYF
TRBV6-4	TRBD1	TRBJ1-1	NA	TGTGCCAGCAGTTTAACAGGGGACACTGAAGCTTTCTTT	CASSLTGDTEAFF
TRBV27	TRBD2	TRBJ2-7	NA	TGTGCCAGCAGCTGGACTAGCGGGAGCGCGAGCTCCTACGAGCAGTACTTC	CASSWTSGSASSYEQYF
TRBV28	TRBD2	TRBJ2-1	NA	TGTGCCAGCAGTTTATTTCCTAGCGGGAGGGCTGGCAATGAGCAGTTCTTC	CASSLFPSGRAGNEQFF
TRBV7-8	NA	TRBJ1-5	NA	TGTGCCAGCAGCCCAGAAGGGCTCTATCAGCCCCAGCATTTT	CASSPEGLYQPQHF
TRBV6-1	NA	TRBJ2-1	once	TGTGCCAGCAGTGAGATGGATCTATCGCCCCCCTACAATGAGCAGTTCTTC	CASSEMDLSPPYNEQFF
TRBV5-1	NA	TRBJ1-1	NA	TGCGCCAGCAGCCCGGACAGCTGGACTGAAGCTTTCTTT	CASSPDSWTEAFF
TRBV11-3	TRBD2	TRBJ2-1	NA	TGTGCCAGCAGCAAGACCGGGACTAGCGGGAGTGAGCAGTTCTTC	CASSKTGTSGSEQFF
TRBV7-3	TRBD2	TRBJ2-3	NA	TGTGCCAGCAGCCCAGGGACTAGCGGGAGGGCCGTTACGCAGTATTTT	CASSPGTSGRAVTQYF
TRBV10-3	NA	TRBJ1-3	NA	TGTGCCATCAGTGTGGGTCAGAGCTCTGGAAACACCATATATTTT	CAISVGQSSGNTIYF
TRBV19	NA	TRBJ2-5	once	TGTGCCAGTATGCGGGGATCCCAAGAGACCCAGTACTTC	CASMRGSQETQYF
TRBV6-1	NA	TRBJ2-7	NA	TGTGCCAGCAGTGAGGAGCCCCCACGGCAGTACTTC	CASSEEPPRQYF
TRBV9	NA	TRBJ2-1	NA	TGTGCCAGCAGCGGGCCTAGCACCCTTAACCATGAGCAGTTCTTC	CASSGPSTLNHEQFF
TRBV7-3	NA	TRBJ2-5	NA	TGTGCCAGCAGCCCGGGGACCTCCCCACAAGAGACCCAGTACTTC	CASSPGTSPQETQYF
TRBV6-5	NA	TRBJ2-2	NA	TGTGCCAGCAGCCGATCAGGGGCCACCCCCGGGGAGCTGTTTTTT	CASSRSGATPGELFF
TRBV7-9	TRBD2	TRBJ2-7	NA	TGTGCCAGCAGCTTGGGGACTAGCGGGAGTGGCTACGAGCAGTACTTC	CASSLGTSGSGYEQYF
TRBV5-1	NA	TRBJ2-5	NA	TGCGCCAGCAGCCCCGGGACCAACCAAGAGACCCAGTACTTC	CASSPGTNQETQYF
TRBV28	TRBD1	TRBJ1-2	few	TGTGCCAGCAACGTCGGACAGGGGAGGGGTTTTGCCGGCTACACCTTC	CASNVGQGRGFAGYTF
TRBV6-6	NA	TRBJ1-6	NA	TGTGCCAGCAGGGATTCCGGGACGGTGAATTCACCCCTCCACTTT	CASRDSGTVNSPLHF
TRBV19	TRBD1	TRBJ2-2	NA	TGTGCCAGTAGTAGAGCAGGGGGGAACACCGGGGAGCTGTTTTTT	CASSRAGGNTGELFF
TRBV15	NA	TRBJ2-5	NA	TGTGCCACCAGCGGGGGGATCCCAGAGACCCAGTACTTC	CATSGGIPETQYF
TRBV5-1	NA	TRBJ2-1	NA	TGCGCCAGCAGCTTGGACCCTACCAATGAGCAGTTCTTC	CASSLDPTNEQFF
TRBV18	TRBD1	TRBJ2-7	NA	TGTGCCAGCTCACCGGACAGGGCCCACGAGCAGTACTTC	CASSPDRAHEQYF
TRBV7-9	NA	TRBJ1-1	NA	TGTGCCAGCAGCTTGGACAGTAACACTGAAGCTTTCTTT	CASSLDSNTEAFF
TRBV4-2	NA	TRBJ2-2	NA	TGTGCCAGCAGCCAAGTGGTCACCTCGTCCGGGGAGCTGTTTTTT	CASSQVVTSSGELFF
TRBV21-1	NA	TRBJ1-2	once	TGTGCCAGGGTGACAGGGGGCCGCTATGGCTACACCTTC	CARVTGGRYGYTF
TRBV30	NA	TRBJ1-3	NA	TGTGCCTGGGGCAGATTAGGCACCACCATATATTTT	CAWGRLGTTIYF
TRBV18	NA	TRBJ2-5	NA	TGTGCCAGCTCACCCGGTGGTAGGGGACAAGAGACCCAGTACTTC	CASSPGGRGQETQYF
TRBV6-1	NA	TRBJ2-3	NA	TGTGCCAGCAGCCCAACGCGAGATACGCAGTATTTT	CASSPTRDTQYF
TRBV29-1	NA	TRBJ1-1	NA	TGCAGCGCCTGGGACCGTTACACTGAAGCTTTCTTT	CSAWDRYTEAFF
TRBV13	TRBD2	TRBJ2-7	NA	TGTGCCAGCACCAACGCGGGAGGGCCCTACGAGCAGTACTTC	CASTNAGGPYEQYF
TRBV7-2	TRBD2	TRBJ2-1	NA	TGTGCCAGCAGCTTAACTAGCGGGAGGAATGAGCAGTTCTTC	CASSLTSGRNEQFF
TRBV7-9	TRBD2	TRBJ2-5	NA	TGTGCCAGCAGCCCCCGACTAGCGGGAGGGCCGGGTGAGACCCAGTACTTC	CASSPRLAGGPGETQYF
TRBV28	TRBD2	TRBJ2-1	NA	TGTGCCAGCAGATGGTGGCGGGAGGGCACCAATGAGCAGTTCTTC	CASRWWREGTNEQFF
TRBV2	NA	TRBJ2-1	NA	TGTGCCAGCAGTACTAGACAGGACAATGAGCAGTTCTTC	CASSTRQDNEQFF
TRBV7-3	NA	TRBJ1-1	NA	TGTGCCAGCAGCTTAGAGTGGGGTGGTGAAGCTTTCTTT	CASSLEWGGEAFF
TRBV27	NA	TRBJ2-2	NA	TGTGCCAGCAGTTCATGGGGCGGGAACACCGGGGAGCTGTTTTTT	CASSSWGGNTGELFF
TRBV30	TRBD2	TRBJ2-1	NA	TGTGCCTGGCGGACACTAGCGGGATATGAGCAGTTCTTC	CAWRTLAGYEQFF
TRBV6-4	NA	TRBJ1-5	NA	TGTGCCAGCAGTGGGGGAGCCGAGTATAGCAATCAGCCCCAGCATTTT	CASSGGAEYSNQPQHF
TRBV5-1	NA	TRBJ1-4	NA	TGCGCCAGCAGCTTTTCTAACCCAACTAATGAAAAACTGTTTTTT	CASSFSNPTNEKLFF
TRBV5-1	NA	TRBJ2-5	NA	TGCGCCAGCAGCTTGGAGGTCCAAGAGACCCAGTACTTC	CASSLEVQETQYF
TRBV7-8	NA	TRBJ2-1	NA	TGTGCCAGCAGCGTCGTGGAGGCCTACAATGAGCAGTTCTTC	CASSVVEAYNEQFF
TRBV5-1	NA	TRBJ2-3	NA	TGCGCCAGCAGCTTGGGATTCGGTACAAGCACAGATACGCAGTATTTT	CASSLGFGTSTDTQYF
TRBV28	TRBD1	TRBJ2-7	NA	TGTGCCTCTGAGAACGGGACAGTTTACGAGCAGTACTTC	CASENGTVYEQYF
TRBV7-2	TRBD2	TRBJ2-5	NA	TGTGCCAGCTCAGCGGGAGTGATTCGTACCCAGTACTTC	CASSAGVIRTQYF
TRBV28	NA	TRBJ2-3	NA	TGTGCCAGCCGAGGGGGGATTAGCACAGATACGCAGTATTTT	CASRGGISTDTQYF
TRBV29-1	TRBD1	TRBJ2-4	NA	TGCAGCCAGCGGACAGGAAACATTCAGTACTTC	CSQRTGNIQYF
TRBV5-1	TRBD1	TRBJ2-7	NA	TGCGCCAGCACCCTACAGACAGGGGGTGGGTACGAGCAGTACTTC	CASTLQTGGGYEQYF
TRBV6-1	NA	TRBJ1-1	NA	TGTGCCAGCAGTTATAGACAGCAGAACACTGAAGCTTTCTTT	CASSYRQQNTEAFF
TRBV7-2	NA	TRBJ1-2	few	TGTGCCAGCAGCCCGACCTATGACGGGTATGGCTACACCTTC	CASSPTYDGYGYTF
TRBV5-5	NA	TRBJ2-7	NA	TGTGCCAGCAGCTTATCCCAGGGGTTTATGAACGAGCAGTACTTC	CASSLSQGFMNEQYF
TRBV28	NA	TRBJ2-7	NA	TGTGCCAGTTTGAAAGCGGGCCGCTACGAGCAGTACTTC	CASLKAGRYEQYF
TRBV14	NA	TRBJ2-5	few	TGTGCCAGCAGCTCTTTTGCACAGGCCGAAGAGACCCAGTACTTC	CASSSFAQAEETQYF